The next 3 T cell receptor beta chains were all read from a single sample in a study of regulatory T cells in long-lasting Graves disease. The time point here: newly diagnosed GD, antithyroid drugs for less than 3 months. Isolated PBMC RNA provided the starting material for the TCR library. iRepertoire HTBI primers and Arm-PCR of CDR3 regions built TCR beta libraries. TCRdb itself ran the multiplex PCR reads through MiXCR, one entry per CDR3 protein. This sample has approximately 350,000 distinct CDR3 sequences, with roughly a sixth found just once. These data are also associated with another study on T cells in Graves' hyperthyroidism and ophthalmopathy.

The sample here was peripheral blood mononuclear cells (PBMCs), taken at new diagnosis, from a patient treated with antithyroid drugs. These TCRs come from a man aged 40-49 years with Graves disease.

A word on this clonotype: This probably arose from a read error, given a far larger clone one base away. The conserved final phenylalanine or tryptophan is absent from the CDR3, which likely points to a read error. The chain recombines TRBV14 with TRBJ2-7; weak D call: TRBD1 (5 bases). Per the germline V gene, CDR1 is SGHDN and CDR2 is FVKESK. The CDR3 spans 16 residues. Deletions cut 6 bases from V and 3 bases from J, with 21 bases between. The CDR3 region has the DNA TGTGCCAGCAGTACGGGCTCAACCCCAGGACACTACGAGCAGTACTAC. This translates into CASSTGSTPGHYEQYY.

This clonotype has ten or more counts. The V call is TRBV6-5, the J call TRBJ2-7; no reliable D call. The CDR3 length is 12 residues. Trimming took off 4 bases at V and 2 bases at J, with 6 bases between the two ends. Per the germline V gene, CDR1 is MNHEY and CDR2 is SVGAGI. The CDR3 DNA is TGTGCCAGCAGTTTTCGGGCCTACGAGCAGTACTTC. Its translation is CASSFRAYEQYF.

The table lists this clonotype with many counts. V is TRBV7-9 and J is TRBJ1-3; the D is unclear. The V and J ends lost 0 bases and 3 bases respectively, with 9 bases between them. This CDR3 has 15 amino acids. Germline CDR1 is SEHNR and CDR2 is FQNEAQ (reference sequence). CDR3 coding DNA: TGTGCCAGCAGCTTAGCCTGGAACCTTGGAAACACCATATATTTT. It is translated as CASSLAWNLGNTIYF.